This TCR beta chain was sequenced during a study of post-analysis software for immune sequencing data. Unique molecular identifiers tagged the TCR beta cDNA libraries. TCRdb re-called the PCR reads through MiXCR, storing one row per CDR3 protein. The table records a few hundred thousand distinct CDR3 sequences, about 39% of them present only once. This clonotype was detected only a few times. This TCR came from a girl aged 2 to 10 with multiple sclerosis. The sample was blood.

Here the CDR3 reads CASSLVRTGYETQYF. Here the CDR3 DNA reads TGTGCCAGCAGCCTAGTAAGGACAGGGTATGAGACCCAGTACTTC. This chain connects TRBV7-8 to TRBJ2-5; 8 bases align to TRBD1. The CDR3 contains 15 residues. The germline V gene has CDR1 SGHVS and CDR2 FQNEAQ. V trimming: 5 bases; J trimming: 5 bases; junction bases outside the gene matches: 10.